The 24 T cell receptor beta chains below were found in one sample sequenced in a study of cytotoxic CD8 clonotypes in ibrutinib-treated CLL. The data were produced by immunoSEQ multiplex PCR, yet TCRdb's version contains in-frame clones alone and is incomplete. The repertoire holds about 160,000 clones, with approximately 84% as singletons. The sample was PBMCs, taken after 24 months of ibrutinib treatment. These receptors were collected from a human donor with chronic lymphocytic leukemia.

The chain links TRBV4-3 to TRBJ2-1; TRBD2 aligns across 14 bases. V dropped 1 base and J dropped 4; count of bases not matched to a gene: 0. Germline V gene data show CDR1 as LGHNA and CDR2 as YSLEER. This CDR3 spans 16 amino acids. The CDR3: CASSQGLAGGYNEQFF. Written as DNA, the CDR3 is TGCGCCAGCAGCCAAGGACTAGCGGGGGGGTACAATGAGCAGTTCTTC.

With respect to this clone: Because the CDR3's place on the DNA is in doubt, the DNA is left out and the CDR3 is given as listed by TCRdb. The chain recombines TRBV7-5 with TRBJ2-6; the D call TRBD2 from the table was never checked on the DNA. TRBV7-5 is a documented pseudogene. The CDR3 length equals 16 residues, ends included. The CDR3 here is CVRTHYFCSGANVLTF.

The chain carries TRBV19 and TRBJ2-7; 8 positions match TRBD1. This CDR3 has 14 residues. The V gene's germline CDR1 is LNHDA and CDR2 SQIVND (reference sequence). Germline trimming cut 1 base from V and 5 bases from J; bases unmatched to any gene: 4. The CDR3 DNA sequence: TGTGCCAGTAGTATAGCCAGGGGGCCGCACGAGCAGTACTTC. Translated, it gives CASSIARGPHEQYF.

V and J are TRBV5-6 and TRBJ1-1, with D perhaps matching TRBD1 (5 bases). The CDR3 has 13 residues. The V gene lost 0 bases and the J gene lost 10 bases, with 13 bases spanning the gap. The germline CDR1 and CDR2 sequences are SGHDT and YYEEEE. The CDR3 spells CASSLGAGSRAFF. CDR3 coding DNA: TGTGCCAGCAGCTTGGGGGCAGGGTCGAGAGCTTTCTTT.

This clone showed up just once. The chain uses TRBV10-3 and TRBJ2-7; TRBD1 might be the D (5 bases). The CDR3 is 14 residues long. V lost 3 bases and J lost 5, with 14 bases in between. The V gene's germline CDR1 is ENHRY and CDR2 SYGVKD. The CDR3 loop is CAISDPQGRDEQYF. CDR3 sequence (DNA): TGTGCCATCAGTGACCCCCAGGGCCGTGACGAGCAGTACTTC.

The gene calls are TRBV27 and TRBJ1-4; no reliable D call. The CDR3 covers 13 residues. The germline V gene has CDR1 MNHEY and CDR2 SMNVEV (reference sequence). V lost 2 bases, J lost 8 bases, and 9 bases lay in between. The CDR3 DNA follows: TGTGCCAGCAGTTTAGTTGTTGGCGAAAAACTGTTTTTT. Amino acid sequence: CASSLVVGEKLFF. Full variable domain (missing parts from reference TRBV27 and TRBJ1-4): EAQVTQNPRYLITVTGKKLTVTCSQNMNHEYMSWYRQDPGLGLRQIYYSMNVEVTDKGDVPEGYKVSRKEKRNFPLILESPSPNQTSLYFCASSLVVGEKLFFGSGTQLSVL.

V gene TRBV7-2 combines with J gene TRBJ2-7; D is unclear. There are 16 residues in the CDR3. V lost 0 bases, J lost 3 bases, and 15 bases lay in between. CDR1 SGHTA and CDR2 FQGNSA come from the germline V gene. The CDR3 coding sequence is TGTGCCAGCAGCTTAGCTCGTAATGTAGGAATCTACGAGCAGTACTTC. Protein sequence: CASSLARNVGIYEQYF.

DNA of the CDR3: TGCGCCAGCAGCTTCGACAGGGTAAATGGCTACACCTTC. Translated: CASSFDRVNGYTF. The chain joins TRBV5-1 to TRBJ1-2; TRBD1 agrees at 7 bases. This CDR3 has 13 amino acids. With 2 bases clipped from V and 6 bases from J, the junction kept 4 bases outside the gene matches. Germline CDR1 reads SGHRS; CDR2 reads YFSETQ.

The rearrangement links TRBV5-1 to TRBJ2-1; the D call may be TRBD1 or TRBD2 (5 bases each). The CDR3 spans 14 residues. In germline, CDR1 is SGHRS, CDR2 YFSETQ. The V end lost 0 bases, the J end lost 5 bases, and 9 bases lay between the germline ends. In DNA form, the CDR3 reads TGCGCCAGCAGCTTGGGGGACGGTAACAATGAGCAGTTCTTC. It codes for CASSLGDGNNEQFF.

The chain carries TRBV7-2 and TRBJ2-3; D is possibly TRBD2 (6 bases). Germline CDR1 and CDR2: SGHTA and FQGNSA. V shed 6 bases and J shed 6 bases, with 10 bases lying between them. The CDR3 extends over 12 amino acids. The CDR3 loop is CASRREVDTQYF. In DNA, the CDR3 is TGTGCCAGCAGGCGGGAAGTTGATACGCAGTATTTT. The whole variable domain, remainder taken from reference TRBV7-2 and TRBJ2-3, is GAGVSQSPSNKVTEKGKDVELRCDPISGHTALYWYRQSLGQGLEFLIYFQGNSAPDKSGLPSDRFSAERTGGSVSTLTIQRTQQEDSAVYLCASRREVDTQYFGPGTRLTVL.

The J gene is TRBJ2-3, the V gene TRBV4-3; D remains unclear. V lost 4 bases and J 2 bases, leaving 10 bases between the germline ends. The CDR3 is 14 residues long. In germline, CDR1 is LGHNA, CDR2 YSLEER. The CDR3 DNA sequence: TGCGCCAGCAGCCCCCGCCATGCCACAGATACGCAGTATTTT. This translates into CASSPRHATDTQYF.

This clone came up once. The chain joins TRBV19 to TRBJ2-1; 13 nucleotides match TRBD2. The CDR3 is made up of 17 amino acids. CDR1 is LNHDA, CDR2 SQIVND, per germline (reference sequence). J lost 6 bases, V lost 0 bases, and 5 bases had no gene match. CDR3 nucleotide sequence: TGTGCCAGTAGTATAGACCTGACTAGCGGGAGGAGCAATGAGCAGTTCTTC. The encoded protein is CASSIDLTSGRSNEQFF.

The V call is TRBV6-5, the J call TRBJ1-2, with D perhaps TRBD1 (6 bases). The V end was cut by 10 bases, the J end by 7 bases, with 22 bases between. CDR1 and CDR2 from the germline V gene are MNHEY and SVGAGI. This CDR3 is built from 14 residues. This CDR3 reads CATNPLRGTGGYTF. CDR3 sequence (DNA): TGTGCCACCAATCCCCTGAGGGGGACTGGTGGCTACACCTTC.

In its sample, this clone was seen a few times. This chain links TRBV6-6 with TRBJ2-5, with D perhaps given as TRBD1 or TRBD2 (5 bases each). The germline V gene encodes CDR1 MNHNY and CDR2 SVGAGI (reference sequence). The CDR3 runs 14 residues. V lost 2 bases, J lost 5 bases, and 12 bases lay in between. The DNA for the CDR3 is TGTGCCAGCAGTTACGGGGGATCGGGTGAGACCCAGTACTTC. As protein: CASSYGGSGETQYF.

Comments on this clone: Other DNA variants within this sample encode the same CDR3. V and J are TRBV5-1 and TRBJ1-2; the D gene is possibly TRBD1 (6 bases). Trimming left V 2 bases short and J 5 bases short, with 10 bases between. Germline V CDR1 and CDR2: SGHRS, YFSETQ. The CDR3 contains 13 residues. The CDR3 region is CASSFEGDYGYTF. CDR3 in DNA: TGCGCCAGCAGCTTTGAGGGGGATTATGGCTACACCTTC.

As DNA, the CDR3 is TGTGCCAGCAGCGTAGGAAGGCCCTCGACCTACGAGCAGTACTTC. Its protein product is CASSVGRPSTYEQYF. The genes are TRBV9 and TRBJ2-7; D remains ambiguous. The CDR3 loop spans 15 amino acids. CDR1 is SGDLS, CDR2 YYNGEE, per germline. With 0 bases removed from V and 2 bases from J, the gap between germline ends came to 12 bases.

The chain's CDR3 is CASSPGRYQETQYF. The DNA of the CDR3 is TGTGCCAGCAGCCCGGGACGGTACCAAGAGACCCAGTACTTC. V and J are TRBV4-2 and TRBJ2-5; D is tentatively TRBD1 or TRBD2 (5 bases each). V was shortened by 4 bases and J by 0 bases, with 9 bases between the two germline ends. The germline V gene has CDR1 LGHNA and CDR2 YNFKEQ. The CDR3 covers 14 residues.

The chain carries TRBV11-2 and TRBJ1-5; 7 bases align to TRBD1. The length of the CDR3 is 15 residues. The germline gives CDR1 SGHAT, CDR2 FQNNGV. V lost 0 bases, J lost 6 bases, and 5 bases stayed unmatched. The CDR3 spells CASSLDLSGGQPQHF. The CDR3 DNA reads TGTGCCAGCAGCTTAGATCTGTCAGGGGGTCAGCCCCAGCATTTT.

The CDR3 reads CASSYYDGNNSPLHF. CDR3 nucleotides: TGTGCCAGCAGTTACTACGACGGAAATAATTCACCCCTCCACTTT. The rearrangement uses TRBV6-6 and TRBJ1-6; D gene unclear. Looked up from germline, CDR1 is MNHNY and CDR2 is SVGAGI (reference sequence). Trimming removed 1 base at V and 5 bases at J, with 9 bases between. The CDR3 is 15 amino acids.

V usage is TRBV6-6 and J usage is TRBJ1-2; 8 positions match TRBD1. The CDR3 runs to 15 residues. In germline, CDR1 is MNHNY, CDR2 SVGAGI (reference sequence). With 2 bases clipped from V and 1 base from J, the junction kept 3 bases outside the gene matches. The CDR3 spells CASSYGTGGNYGYTF. In nucleotides, the CDR3 is TGTGCCAGCAGTTACGGGACAGGTGGTAACTATGGCTACACCTTC.

This clone showed up just a few times. The chain joins TRBV9 to TRBJ1-1; perhaps TRBD1 as D (5 bases). This CDR3 is built from 14 residues. Germline V gene data show CDR1 as SGDLS and CDR2 as YYNGEE. V was clipped by 4 bases and J by 1 base, with 11 bases between them. The CDR3: CASSLGQSNTEAFF. DNA of the CDR3: TGTGCCAGCAGCCTTGGACAATCGAACACTGAAGCTTTCTTT.

This rearrangement joins TRBV19 to TRBJ2-7; tentatively, D is TRBD1 or TRBD2 (5 bases each). The V and J ends lost 3 bases and 0 bases respectively, with 9 bases between them. CDR3 size: 14 residues. Germline CDR1 is LNHDA and CDR2 is SQIVND (reference sequence). The CDR3 loop reads CASSMGPSSYEQYF. The CDR3 DNA follows: TGTGCCAGTAGTATGGGACCCAGCTCCTACGAGCAGTACTTC. Based on the CDR3 plus reference TRBV19 and TRBJ2-7, the full variable domain is DGGITQSPKYLFRKEGQNVTLSCEQNLNHDAMYWYRQDPGQGLRLIYYSQIVNDFQKGDIAEGYSVSREKKESFPLTVTSAQKNPTAFYLCASSMGPSSYEQYFGPGTRLTVT.

This rearrangement joins TRBV6-6 to TRBJ1-5; TRBD1 might be the D (5 bases). CDR3 length: 14 amino acids. With 7 bases removed from V and 4 bases from J, the gap between germline ends came to 14 bases. Germline assignment: CDR1 MNHNY and CDR2 SVGAGI (reference sequence). CDR3 protein: CASNRGGVNQPQHF. The CDR3 DNA reads as TGTGCCAGCAACCGGGGGGGGGTAAATCAGCCCCAGCATTTT.

The J gene is TRBJ1-5, the V gene TRBV27; D perhaps matches TRBD1 (5 bases). Trimming stripped 2 bases from V and 3 bases from J, with 14 bases between. CDR3 length: 16 residues. Germline V gives CDR1 MNHEY, CDR2 SMNVEV (reference sequence). CDR3 in amino acids: CASSLQGAFFNQPQHF. As DNA, the CDR3 is TGTGCCAGCAGTTTACAAGGGGCTTTTTTCAATCAGCCCCAGCATTTT.